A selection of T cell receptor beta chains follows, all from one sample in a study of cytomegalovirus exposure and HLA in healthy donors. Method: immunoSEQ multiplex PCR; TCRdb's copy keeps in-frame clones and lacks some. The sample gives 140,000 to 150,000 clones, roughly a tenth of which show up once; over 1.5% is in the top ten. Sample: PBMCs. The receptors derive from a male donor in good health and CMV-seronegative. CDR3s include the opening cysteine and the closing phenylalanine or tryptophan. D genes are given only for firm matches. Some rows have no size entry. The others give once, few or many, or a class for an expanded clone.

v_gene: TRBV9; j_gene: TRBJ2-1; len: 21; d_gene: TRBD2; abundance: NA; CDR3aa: CASSARVGIPSGRISYNEQFF; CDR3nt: TGTGCCAGCAGCGCGAGGGTGGGGATTCCTAGCGGGAGGATTTCATACAATGAGCAGTTCTTC
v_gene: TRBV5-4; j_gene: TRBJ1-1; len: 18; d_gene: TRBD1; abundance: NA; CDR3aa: CASSPGQGRGGMNTEAFF; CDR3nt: TGTGCCAGCAGCCCGGGACAGGGCCGGGGGGGCATGAACACTGAAGCTTTCTTT
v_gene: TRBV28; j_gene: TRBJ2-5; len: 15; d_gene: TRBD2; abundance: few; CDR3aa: CASSFAGDLQETQYF; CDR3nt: TGTGCCAGCAGTTTTGCGGGAGACCTCCAAGAGACCCAGTACTTC
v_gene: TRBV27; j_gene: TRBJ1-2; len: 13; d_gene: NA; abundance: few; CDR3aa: CASSAGGGYGYTF; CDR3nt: TGTGCCAGCAGCGCGGGGGGCGGCTATGGCTACACCTTC
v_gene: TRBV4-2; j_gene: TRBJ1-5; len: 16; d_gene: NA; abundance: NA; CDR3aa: CASSSPTARSNQPQHF; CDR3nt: TGTGCCAGCAGCTCTCCGACAGCCAGATCCAATCAGCCCCAGCATTTT
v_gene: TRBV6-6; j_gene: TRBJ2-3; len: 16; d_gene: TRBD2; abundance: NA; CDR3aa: CASRPRTSGTTDTQYF; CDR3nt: TGTGCCAGCAGACCCCGGACTAGCGGGACTACAGATACGCAGTATTTT
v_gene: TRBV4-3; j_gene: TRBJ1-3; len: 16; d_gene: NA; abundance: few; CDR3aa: CASSQDDPRAGNTIYF; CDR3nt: TGCGCCAGCAGCCAAGATGACCCCAGGGCTGGAAACACCATATATTTT
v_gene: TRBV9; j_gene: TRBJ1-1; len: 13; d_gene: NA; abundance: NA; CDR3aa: CASSPNMNTEAFF; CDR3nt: TGTGCCAGCAGCCCCAACATGAACACTGAAGCTTTCTTT
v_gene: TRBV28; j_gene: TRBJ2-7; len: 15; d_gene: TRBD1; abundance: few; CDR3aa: CASSFKTGDPYEQYF; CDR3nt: TGTGCCAGCAGTTTTAAGACAGGGGACCCCTACGAGCAGTACTTC
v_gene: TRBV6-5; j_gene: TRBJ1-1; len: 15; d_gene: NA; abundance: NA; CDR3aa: CASTLGGGGNTEAFF; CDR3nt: TGTGCCAGCACCCTAGGGGGGGGCGGTAACACTGAAGCTTTCTTT
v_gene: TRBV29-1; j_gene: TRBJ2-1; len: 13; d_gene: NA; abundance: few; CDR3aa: CSVEDLLYNEQFF; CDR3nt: TGCAGCGTTGAAGACCTACTGTACAATGAGCAGTTCTTC
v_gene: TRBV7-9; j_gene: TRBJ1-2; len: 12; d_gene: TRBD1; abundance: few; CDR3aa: CASTDRGDGYTF; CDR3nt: TGTGCCAGTACTGACAGGGGTGATGGCTACACCTTC
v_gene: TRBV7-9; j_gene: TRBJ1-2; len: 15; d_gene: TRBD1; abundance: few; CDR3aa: CASGPGQGAGYGYTF; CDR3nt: TGTGCCAGCGGACCGGGACAGGGCGCTGGATATGGCTACACCTTC
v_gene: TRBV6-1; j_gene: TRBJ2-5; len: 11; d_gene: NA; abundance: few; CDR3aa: CASSERVTQYF; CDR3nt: TGTGCCAGCAGTGAACGGGTGACCCAGTACTTC
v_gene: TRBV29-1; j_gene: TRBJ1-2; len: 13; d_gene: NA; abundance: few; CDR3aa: CSVERGLRSGSTF; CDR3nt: TGCAGCGTTGAGCGAGGCTTAAGGTCTGGAAGCACCTTC
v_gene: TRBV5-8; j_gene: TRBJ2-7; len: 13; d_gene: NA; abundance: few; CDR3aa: CASSLAGHYEQYF; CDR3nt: TGTGCCAGCAGCTTGGCAGGGCACTACGAGCAGTACTTC
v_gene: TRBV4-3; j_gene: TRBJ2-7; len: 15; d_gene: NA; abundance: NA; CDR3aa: CASRAERGSVYEQYF; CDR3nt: TGCGCCAGCCGAGCCGAGAGAGGGTCTGTTTACGAGCAGTACTTC
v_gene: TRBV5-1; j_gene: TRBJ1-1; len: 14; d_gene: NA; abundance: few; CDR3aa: CASSFGAGNTEAFF; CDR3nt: TGCGCCAGCAGCTTCGGCGCGGGGAACACTGAAGCTTTCTTT
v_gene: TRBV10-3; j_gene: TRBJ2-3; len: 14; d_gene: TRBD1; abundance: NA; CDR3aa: CAITQGAAADTQYF; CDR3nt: TGTGCCATAACACAGGGGGCAGCTGCAGATACGCAGTATTTT
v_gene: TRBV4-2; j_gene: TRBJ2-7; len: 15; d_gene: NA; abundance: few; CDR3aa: CASSQDPARSYEQYF; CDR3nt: TGTGCCAGCAGCCAAGATCCCGCTAGGTCCTACGAGCAGTACTTC
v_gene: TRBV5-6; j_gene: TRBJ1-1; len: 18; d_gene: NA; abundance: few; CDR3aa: CASSLLFWQEVGNTEAFF; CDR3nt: TGTGCCAGCAGCTTGCTCTTCTGGCAGGAGGTAGGGAACACTGAAGCTTTCTTT
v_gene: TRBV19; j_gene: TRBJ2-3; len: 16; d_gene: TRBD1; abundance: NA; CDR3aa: CASEGGTGGLTDTQYF; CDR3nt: TGTGCCAGTGAGGGCGGGACAGGGGGCCTCACAGATACGCAGTATTTT
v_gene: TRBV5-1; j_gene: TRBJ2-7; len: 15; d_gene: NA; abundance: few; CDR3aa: CASSFEVFDYYEQYF; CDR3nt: TGCGCCAGCAGTTTTGAGGTTTTCGACTACTACGAGCAGTACTTC
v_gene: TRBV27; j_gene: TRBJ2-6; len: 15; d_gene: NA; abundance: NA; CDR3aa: CASSSGLSGANVLTF; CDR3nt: TGTGCCAGCAGTTCGGGACTCTCTGGGGCCAACGTCCTGACTTTC
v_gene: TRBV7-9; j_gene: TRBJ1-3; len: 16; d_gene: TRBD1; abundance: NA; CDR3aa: CASSLGPGGSGNTIYF; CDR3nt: TGTGCCAGCAGCTTAGGGCCAGGGGGGTCCGGAAACACCATATATTTT
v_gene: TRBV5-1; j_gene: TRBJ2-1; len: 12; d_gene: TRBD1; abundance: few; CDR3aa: CATQTGPHEQFF; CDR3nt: TGCGCCACCCAGACAGGGCCGCATGAGCAGTTCTTC
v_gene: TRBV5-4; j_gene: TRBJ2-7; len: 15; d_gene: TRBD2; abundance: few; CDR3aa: CASSPGSSGGYEQYF; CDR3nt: TGTGCCAGCAGTCCCGGTTCTAGCGGAGGCTACGAGCAGTACTTC
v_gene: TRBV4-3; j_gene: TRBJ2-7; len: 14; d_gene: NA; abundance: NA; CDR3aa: CASSPDDGAYEQYF; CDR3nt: TGCGCCAGCAGCCCCGATGATGGAGCCTACGAGCAGTACTTC
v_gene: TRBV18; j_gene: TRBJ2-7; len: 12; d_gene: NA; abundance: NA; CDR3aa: CASSQTEHEQYF; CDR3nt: TGTGCCAGCTCACAAACAGAGCACGAGCAGTACTTC
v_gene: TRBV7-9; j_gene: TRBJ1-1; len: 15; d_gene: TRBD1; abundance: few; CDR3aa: CASSLSHRGGTEAFF; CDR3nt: TGTGCCAGCAGCTTATCCCACAGGGGGGGGACTGAAGCTTTCTTT
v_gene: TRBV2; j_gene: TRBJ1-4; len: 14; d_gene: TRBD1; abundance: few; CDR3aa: CASSPDRGGEKLFF; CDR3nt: TGTGCCAGCAGTCCGGACAGGGGTGGGGAAAAACTGTTTTTT
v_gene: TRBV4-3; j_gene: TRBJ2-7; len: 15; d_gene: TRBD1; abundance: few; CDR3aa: CASSQGDRDTYEQYF; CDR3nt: TGCGCCAGCAGCCAAGGGGACAGGGATACCTACGAGCAGTACTTC
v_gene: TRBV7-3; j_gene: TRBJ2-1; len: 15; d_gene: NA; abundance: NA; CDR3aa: CASSLRGGSYNEQFF; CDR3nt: TGTGCCAGCAGCTTACGAGGAGGCTCCTACAATGAGCAGTTCTTC
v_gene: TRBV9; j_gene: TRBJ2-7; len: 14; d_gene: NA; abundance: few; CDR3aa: CASSVGWGRDEQYF; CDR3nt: TGTGCCAGCAGCGTAGGATGGGGGCGCGACGAGCAGTACTTC
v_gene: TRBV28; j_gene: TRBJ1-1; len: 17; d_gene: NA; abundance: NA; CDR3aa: CASEPRGRSPTNTEAFF; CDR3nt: TGTGCCAGCGAACCCAGGGGCCGCTCCCCTACGAACACTGAAGCTTTCTTT
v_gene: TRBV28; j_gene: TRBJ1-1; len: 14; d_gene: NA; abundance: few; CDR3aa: CASRSTTGNTEAFF; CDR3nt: TGTGCCAGCAGATCTACTACAGGGAACACTGAAGCTTTCTTT
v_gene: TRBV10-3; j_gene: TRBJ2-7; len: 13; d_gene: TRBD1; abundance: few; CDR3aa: CAIGQAYSYEQYF; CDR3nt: TGTGCCATCGGACAGGCTTACTCCTACGAGCAGTACTTC
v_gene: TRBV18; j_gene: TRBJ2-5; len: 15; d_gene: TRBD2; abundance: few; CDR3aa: CASSRGTSGQETQYF; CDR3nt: TGTGCCAGCTCACGTGGGACTAGCGGGCAAGAGACCCAGTACTTC
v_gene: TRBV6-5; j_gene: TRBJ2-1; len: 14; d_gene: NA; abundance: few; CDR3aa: CASSYGVRGEEQFF; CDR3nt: TGTGCCAGCAGTTACGGCGTCAGGGGCGAGGAGCAGTTCTTC
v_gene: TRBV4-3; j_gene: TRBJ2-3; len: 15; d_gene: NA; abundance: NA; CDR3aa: CASSQDPSEADTQYF; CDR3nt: TGCGCCAGCAGCCAAGACCCTAGCGAGGCAGATACGCAGTATTTT
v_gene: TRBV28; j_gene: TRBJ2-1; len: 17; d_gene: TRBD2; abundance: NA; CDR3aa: CASSLLLAGGAYNEQFF; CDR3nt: TGTGCCAGCAGTTTACTTCTTGCGGGAGGGGCCTACAATGAGCAGTTCTTC